This T cell receptor beta chain is drawn from a study of cytomegalovirus exposure and HLA in healthy donors. The PCR contained 60 Vbeta and 13 Jbeta primers. The method was immunoSEQ multiplex PCR; TCRdb's version includes in-frame clones alone and lacks a portion of them. The repertoire holds tens of thousands of clones, with 60% to 80% as singletons. CDR1 and CDR2 (germline): SGHTA, FQGNSA. This CDR3 is built from 14 residues. The junction had 2 bases not matched to a gene; V was cut back by 5 bases and J by 2 bases. The V call is TRBV7-2, the J call TRBJ2-2; 7 bases match TRBD2. The specimen was PBMCs. The source is a woman in her 40s in good health and CMV-seropositive. The CDR3 reads CASSGDYNTGELFF. The CDR3 region has the DNA TGTGCCAGCAGCGGGGACTACAACACCGGGGAGCTGTTTTTT.